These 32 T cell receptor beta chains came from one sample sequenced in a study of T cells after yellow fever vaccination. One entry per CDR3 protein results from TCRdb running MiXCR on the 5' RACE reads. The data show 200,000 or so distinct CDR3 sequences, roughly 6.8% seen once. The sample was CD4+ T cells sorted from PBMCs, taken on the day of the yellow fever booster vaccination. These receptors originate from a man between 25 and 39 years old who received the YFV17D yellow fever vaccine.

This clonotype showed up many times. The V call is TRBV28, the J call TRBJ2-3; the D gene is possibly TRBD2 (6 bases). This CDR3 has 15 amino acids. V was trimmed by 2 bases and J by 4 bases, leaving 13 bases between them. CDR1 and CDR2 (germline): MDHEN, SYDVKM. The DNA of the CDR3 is TGTGCCAGCAGTTTAGGAGGGGCCGGGCCAGATACGCAGTATTTT. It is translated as CASSLGGAGPDTQYF.

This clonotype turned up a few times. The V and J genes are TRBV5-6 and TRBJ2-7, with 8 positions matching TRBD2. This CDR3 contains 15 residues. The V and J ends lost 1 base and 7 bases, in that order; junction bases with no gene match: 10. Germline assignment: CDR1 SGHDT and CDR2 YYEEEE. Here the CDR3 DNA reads TGTGCCAGCAGCTTGAGAAGCGGGAGCTTGGGGGAGCAGTACTTC. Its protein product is CASSLRSGSLGEQYF.

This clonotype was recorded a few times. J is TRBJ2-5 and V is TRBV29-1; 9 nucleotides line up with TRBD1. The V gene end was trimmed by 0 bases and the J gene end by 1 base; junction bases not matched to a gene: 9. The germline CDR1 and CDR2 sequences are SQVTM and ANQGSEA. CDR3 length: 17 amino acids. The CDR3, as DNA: TGCAGCGTTGAAGATATGCGGGACAGGGAGTTCCAAGAGACCCAGTACTTC. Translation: CSVEDMRDREFQETQYF. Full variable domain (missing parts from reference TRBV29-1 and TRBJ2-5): SAVISQKPSRDICQRGTSLTIQCQVDSQVTMMFWYRQQPGQSLTLIATANQGSEATYESGFVIDKFPISRPNLTFSTLTVSNMSPEDSSIYLCSVEDMRDREFQETQYFGPGTRLLVL.

CDR3 nucleotide sequence: TGTGCCAGCAGTTTTCGGACGTTCTCCTACGAGCAGTACTTC. Translated: CASSFRTFSYEQYF. The rearrangement uses TRBV28 and TRBJ2-7; D unresolved. In germline, CDR1 is MDHEN, CDR2 SYDVKM. This CDR3 is 14 amino acids long. V lost 3 bases and J lost 0, with 9 bases in between.

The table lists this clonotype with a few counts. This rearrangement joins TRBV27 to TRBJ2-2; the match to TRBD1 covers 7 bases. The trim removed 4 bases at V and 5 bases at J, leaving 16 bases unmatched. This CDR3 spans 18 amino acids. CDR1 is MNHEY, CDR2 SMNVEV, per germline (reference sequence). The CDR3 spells CASSSRRTAPGGTGELFF. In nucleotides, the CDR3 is TGTGCCAGCAGTTCTCGAAGGACGGCCCCAGGGGGTACCGGGGAGCTGTTTTTT.

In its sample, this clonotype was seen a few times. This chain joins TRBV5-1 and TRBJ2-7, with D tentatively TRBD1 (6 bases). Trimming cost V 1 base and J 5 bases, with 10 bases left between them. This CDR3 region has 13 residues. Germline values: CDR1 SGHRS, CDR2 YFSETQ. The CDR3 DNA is TGCGCCAGCAGCTTGACAGGGCGCGACGAGCAGTACTTC. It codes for CASSLTGRDEQYF.

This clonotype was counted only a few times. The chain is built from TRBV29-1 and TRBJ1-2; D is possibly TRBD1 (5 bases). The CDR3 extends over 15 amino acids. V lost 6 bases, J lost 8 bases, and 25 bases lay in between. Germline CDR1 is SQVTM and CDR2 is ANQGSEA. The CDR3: CSVVRWDEGSMGYTF. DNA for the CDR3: TGCAGCGTGGTGAGGTGGGACGAGGGAAGTATGGGCTACACCTTC.

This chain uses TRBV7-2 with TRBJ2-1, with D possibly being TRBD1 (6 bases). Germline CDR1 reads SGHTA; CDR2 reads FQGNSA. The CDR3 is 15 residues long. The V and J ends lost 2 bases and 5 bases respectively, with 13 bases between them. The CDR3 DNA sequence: TGTGCCAGCAGCTTACTGGACAGATTCAACAATGAGCAGTTCTTC. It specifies CASSLLDRFNNEQFF.

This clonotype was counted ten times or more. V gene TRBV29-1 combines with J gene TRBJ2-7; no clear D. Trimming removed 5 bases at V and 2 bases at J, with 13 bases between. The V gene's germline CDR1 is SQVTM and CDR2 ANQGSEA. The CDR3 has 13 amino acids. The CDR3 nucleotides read TGCAGCGTTCTTGCTCGCAGCGCCTACGAGCAGTACTTC. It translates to CSVLARSAYEQYF.

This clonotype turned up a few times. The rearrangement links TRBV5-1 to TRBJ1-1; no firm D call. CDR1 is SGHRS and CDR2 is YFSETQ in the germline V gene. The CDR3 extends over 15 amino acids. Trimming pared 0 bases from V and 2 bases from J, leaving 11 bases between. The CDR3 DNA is TGCGCCAGCAGCTTGGCGTATCCAGCAAACACTGAAGCTTTCTTT. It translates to CASSLAYPANTEAFF.

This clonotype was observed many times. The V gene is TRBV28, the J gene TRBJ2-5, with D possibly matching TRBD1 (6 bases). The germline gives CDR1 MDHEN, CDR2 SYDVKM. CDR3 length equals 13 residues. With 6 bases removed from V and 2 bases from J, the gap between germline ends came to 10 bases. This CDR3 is CASRNREQETQYF. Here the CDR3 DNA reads TGTGCCAGCAGAAACAGGGAGCAAGAGACCCAGTACTTC.

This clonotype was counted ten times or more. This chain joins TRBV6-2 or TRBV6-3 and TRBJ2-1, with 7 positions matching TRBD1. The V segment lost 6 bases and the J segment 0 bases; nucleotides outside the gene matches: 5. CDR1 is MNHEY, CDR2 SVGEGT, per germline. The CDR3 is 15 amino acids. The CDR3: CASSQGDSSYNEQFF. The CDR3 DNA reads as TGTGCCAGCAGCCAAGGGGACAGCTCCTACAATGAGCAGTTCTTC.

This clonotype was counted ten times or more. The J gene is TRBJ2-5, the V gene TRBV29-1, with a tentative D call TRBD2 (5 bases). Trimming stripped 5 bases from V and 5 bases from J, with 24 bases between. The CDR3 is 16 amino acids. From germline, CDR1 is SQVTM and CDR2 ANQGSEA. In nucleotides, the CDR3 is TGCAGCGTTAAAGGCGGGCCCCTAGGGCGCGGGGAGACCCAGTACTTC. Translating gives CSVKGGPLGRGETQYF.

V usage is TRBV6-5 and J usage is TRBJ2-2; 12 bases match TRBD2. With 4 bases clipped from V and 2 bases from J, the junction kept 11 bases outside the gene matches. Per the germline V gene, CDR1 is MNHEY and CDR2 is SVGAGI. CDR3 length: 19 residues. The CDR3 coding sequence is TGTGCCAGCAGTTTGACTAGCGGGAGTACTGGCCGAAACACCGGGGAGCTGTTTTTT. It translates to CASSLTSGSTGRNTGELFF.

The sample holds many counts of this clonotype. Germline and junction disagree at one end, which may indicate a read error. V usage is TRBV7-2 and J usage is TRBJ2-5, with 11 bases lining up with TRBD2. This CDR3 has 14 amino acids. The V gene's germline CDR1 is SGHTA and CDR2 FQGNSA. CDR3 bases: TGTGCCAGCAGCCTAGCGGGAGGCTCGGGTTCCCAGTACTTC. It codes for CASSLAGGSGSQYF.

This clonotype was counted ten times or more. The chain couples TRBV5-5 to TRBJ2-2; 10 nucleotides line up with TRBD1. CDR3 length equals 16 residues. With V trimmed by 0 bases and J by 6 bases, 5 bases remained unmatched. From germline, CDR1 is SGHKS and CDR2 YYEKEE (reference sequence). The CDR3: CASSLAWTGGAGELFF. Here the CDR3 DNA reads TGTGCCAGCAGCTTGGCCTGGACAGGGGGGGCCGGGGAGCTGTTTTTT.

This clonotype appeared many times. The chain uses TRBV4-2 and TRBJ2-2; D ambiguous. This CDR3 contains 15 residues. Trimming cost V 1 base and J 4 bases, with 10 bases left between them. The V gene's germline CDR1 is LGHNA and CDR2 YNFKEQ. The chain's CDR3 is CASSQVNTATGELFF. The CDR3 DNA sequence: TGTGCCAGCAGCCAAGTCAATACGGCCACCGGGGAGCTGTTTTTT.

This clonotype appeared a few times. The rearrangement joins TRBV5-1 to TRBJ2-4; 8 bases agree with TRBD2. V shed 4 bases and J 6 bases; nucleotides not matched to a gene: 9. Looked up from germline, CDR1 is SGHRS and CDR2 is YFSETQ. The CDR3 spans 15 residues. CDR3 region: CASSAVAGKVNIQYF. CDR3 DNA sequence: TGCGCCAGCAGCGCTGTAGCGGGAAAGGTAAACATTCAGTACTTC. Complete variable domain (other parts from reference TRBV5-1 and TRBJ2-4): KAGVTQTPRYLIKTRGQQVTLSCSPISGHRSVSWYQQTPGQGLQFLFEYFSETQRNKGNFPGRFSGRQFSNSRSEMNVSTLELGDSALYLCASSAVAGKVNIQYFGAGTRLSVL.

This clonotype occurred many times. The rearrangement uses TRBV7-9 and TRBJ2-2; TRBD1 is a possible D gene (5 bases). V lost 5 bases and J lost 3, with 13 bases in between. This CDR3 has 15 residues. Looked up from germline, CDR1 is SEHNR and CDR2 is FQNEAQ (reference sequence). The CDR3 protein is CASSKAGSHTGELFF. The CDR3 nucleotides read TGTGCCAGCAGCAAAGCAGGGTCGCACACCGGGGAGCTGTTTTTT.

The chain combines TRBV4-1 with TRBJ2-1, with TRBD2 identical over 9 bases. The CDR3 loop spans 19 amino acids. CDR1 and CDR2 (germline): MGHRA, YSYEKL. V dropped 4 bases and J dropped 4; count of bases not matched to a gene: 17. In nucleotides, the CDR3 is TGCGCCAGCAGCCTAACGTCTGGGGAGAGCGGGAGGAATTACAATGAGCAGTTCTTC. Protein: CASSLTSGESGRNYNEQFF.

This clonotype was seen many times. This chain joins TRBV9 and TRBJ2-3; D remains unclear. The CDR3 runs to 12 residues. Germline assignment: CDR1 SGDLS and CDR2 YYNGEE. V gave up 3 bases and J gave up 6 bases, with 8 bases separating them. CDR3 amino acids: CASSASGDTQYF. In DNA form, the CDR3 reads TGTGCCAGCAGCGCCTCCGGGGATACGCAGTATTTT.

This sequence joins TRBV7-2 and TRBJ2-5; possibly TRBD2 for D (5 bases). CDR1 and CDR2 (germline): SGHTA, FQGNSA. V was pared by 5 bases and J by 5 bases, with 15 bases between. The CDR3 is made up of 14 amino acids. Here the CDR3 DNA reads TGTGCCAGCAGCCCGGGCGCGAGGGTGGAGACCCAGTACTTC. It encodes CASSPGARVETQYF. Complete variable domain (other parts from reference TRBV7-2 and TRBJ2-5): GAGVSQSPSNKVTEKGKDVELRCDPISGHTALYWYRQSLGQGLEFLIYFQGNSAPDKSGLPSDRFSAERTGGSVSTLTIQRTQQEDSAVYLCASSPGARVETQYFGPGTRLLVL.

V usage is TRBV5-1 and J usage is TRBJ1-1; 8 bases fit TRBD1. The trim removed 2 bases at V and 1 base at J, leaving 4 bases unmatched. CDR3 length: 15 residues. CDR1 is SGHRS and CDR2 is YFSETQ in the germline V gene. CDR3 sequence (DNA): TGCGCCAGCAGCTTTGACCAGGGGGCGAACACTGAAGCTTTCTTT. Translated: CASSFDQGANTEAFF.

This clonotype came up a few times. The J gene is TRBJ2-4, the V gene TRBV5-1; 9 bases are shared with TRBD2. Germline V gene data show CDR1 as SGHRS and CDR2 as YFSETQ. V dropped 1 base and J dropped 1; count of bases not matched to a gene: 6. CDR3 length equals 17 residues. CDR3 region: CASSLNPAGGAKNIQYF. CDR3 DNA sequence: TGCGCCAGCAGCTTGAATCCGGCGGGAGGGGCCAAAAACATTCAGTACTTC.

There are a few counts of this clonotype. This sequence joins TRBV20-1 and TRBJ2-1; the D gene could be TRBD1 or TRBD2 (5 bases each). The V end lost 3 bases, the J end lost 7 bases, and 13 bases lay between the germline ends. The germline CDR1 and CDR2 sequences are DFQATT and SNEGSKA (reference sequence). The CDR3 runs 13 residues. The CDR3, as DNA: TGCAGTGCTAGGGGGACGGGATTAAATGAGCAGTTCTTC. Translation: CSARGTGLNEQFF.

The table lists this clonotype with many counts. CDR3 in DNA: TGCAGTGCTAACTTCAGGGCCCAAGAGACCCAGTACTTC. It encodes CSANFRAQETQYF. V is TRBV20-1 and J is TRBJ2-5, with D possibly TRBD1 on 5 matching bases. The CDR3 covers 13 residues. Trimming took 4 bases from V and 1 from J, leaving 10 bases between them. Germline V CDR1 and CDR2: DFQATT, SNEGSKA (reference sequence).

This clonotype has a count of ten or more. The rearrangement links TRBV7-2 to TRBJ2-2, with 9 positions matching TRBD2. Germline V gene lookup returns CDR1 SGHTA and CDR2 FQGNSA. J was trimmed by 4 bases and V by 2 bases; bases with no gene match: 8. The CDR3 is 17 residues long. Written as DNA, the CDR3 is TGTGCCAGCAGCTTATCGCTAGCGGGAACCGGCACCGGGGAGCTGTTTTTT. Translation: CASSLSLAGTGTGELFF.

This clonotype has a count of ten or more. The CDR3 reads CSARDRGGRTGLEQYF. The CDR3 DNA sequence: TGCAGTGCTAGAGATCGAGGGGGGCGGACGGGCCTGGAGCAGTACTTC. The chain uses TRBV20-1 and TRBJ2-7; D tentatively reads TRBD1 or TRBD2 (6 bases each). Germline V gene sequence: CDR1 DFQATT, CDR2 SNEGSKA (reference sequence). This CDR3 comprises 16 residues. Trimming took 0 bases from V and 7 from J, leaving 22 bases between them.

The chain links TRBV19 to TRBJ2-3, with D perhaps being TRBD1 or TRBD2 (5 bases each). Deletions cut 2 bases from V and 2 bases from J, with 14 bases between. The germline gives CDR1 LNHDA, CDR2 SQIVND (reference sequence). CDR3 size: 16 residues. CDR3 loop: CASSIRGRGITDTQYF. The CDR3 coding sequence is TGTGCCAGTAGTATAAGGGGAAGAGGGATCACAGATACGCAGTATTTT.

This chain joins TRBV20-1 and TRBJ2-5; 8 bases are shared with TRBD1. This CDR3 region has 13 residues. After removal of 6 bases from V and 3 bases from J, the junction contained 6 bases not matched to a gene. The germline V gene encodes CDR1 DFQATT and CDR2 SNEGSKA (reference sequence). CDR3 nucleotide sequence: TGCAGTGCGGTCGGACAGGGCGAAGAGACCCAGTACTTC. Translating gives CSAVGQGEETQYF.

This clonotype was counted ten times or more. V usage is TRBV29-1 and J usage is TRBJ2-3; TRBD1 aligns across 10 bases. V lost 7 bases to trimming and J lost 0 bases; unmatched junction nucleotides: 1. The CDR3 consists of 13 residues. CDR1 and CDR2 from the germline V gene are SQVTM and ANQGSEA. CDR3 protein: CSGGQGSTDTQYF. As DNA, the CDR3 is TGCAGCGGGGGACAGGGGAGCACAGATACGCAGTATTTT.

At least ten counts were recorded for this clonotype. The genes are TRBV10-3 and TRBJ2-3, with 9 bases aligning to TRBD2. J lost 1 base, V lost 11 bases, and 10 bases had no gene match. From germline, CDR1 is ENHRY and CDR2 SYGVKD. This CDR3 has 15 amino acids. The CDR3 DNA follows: TGTGCCGTCCTCTTAGCGGGAGCGGGCACAGATACGCAGTATTTT. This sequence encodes CAVLLAGAGTDTQYF.